This entry lists 10 T cell receptor beta chains sequenced from one sample in a study of CD8+ T cells in alopecia areata. cDNA prepared by RNA extraction and subsequent reverse transcription served as the template for sequencing. Sequencing used immunoSEQ multiplex PCR; TCRdb keeps in-frame clones, though not all of them. The sample lists approximately 180,000 clones, around 64% occurring once. The sample's treatment: oral pan-JAK inhibitor, 5-10 mg twice daily. The material was CD4+ T cells sorted from blood, obtained at approximately week 50, from a patient treated with tofacitinib. Receptors originate from a human donor with alopecia areata.

This clone was counted ten times or more. J is TRBJ1-2 and V is TRBV11-3, with a possible D match to TRBD1 (6 bases). Trimming removed 0 bases from V and 4 bases from J, with 15 bases in between. Germline loops: CDR1 SGHNT, CDR2 YENEEA. The CDR3 sequence is 16 residues long. In DNA form, the CDR3 reads TGTGCCAGCAGCTTAGAGGGCCGGGGGGCCGTCTATGGCTACACCTTC. Translation gives CASSLEGRGAVYGYTF.

This clone was found a few times. The chain couples TRBV6-1 to TRBJ2-1; 7 nucleotides agree with TRBD2. Germline CDR1 is MNHNS and CDR2 is SASEGT. The CDR3 is 14 residues long. V lost 7 bases, J lost 6 bases, and 9 bases stayed unmatched. CDR3 amino acids: CASKVGTNGNEQFF. CDR3 in DNA: TGTGCCAGCAAAGTCGGGACTAACGGCAATGAGCAGTTCTTC.

The chain links TRBV7-6 to TRBJ2-5, with D uncertain. The germline CDR1 and CDR2 sequences are SGHVS and FNYEAQ. The CDR3 length is 16 residues. V gave up 1 base and J gave up 2 bases, with 14 bases separating them. Here the CDR3 DNA reads TGTGCCAGCAGCTTAGGGGTTCGCCAGGAACAAGAGACCCAGTACTTC. Translated: CASSLGVRQEQETQYF.

The chain combines TRBV30 with TRBJ1-6; D unresolved. Per germline, CDR1 GTSNPN and CDR2 SVGIG (reference sequence). This CDR3 is built from 11 residues. Trimming stripped 2 bases from V and 5 bases from J, with 1 base between. This chain's CDR3 is CAWSNNSPLHF. Here the CDR3 DNA reads TGTGCCTGGAGTAATAATTCACCCCTCCACTTT.

The chain couples TRBV2 to TRBJ1-5; D might be TRBD1 (5 bases). Between the trimmed V and J ends, which lost 6 bases and 6 bases, there was a span of 12 bases. Per the germline V gene, CDR1 is SNHLY and CDR2 is FYNNEI. This CDR3 comprises 13 residues. The CDR3 nucleotides read TGTGCCAGCAGAGAGGGTACAGGTCAGCCCCAGCATTTT. Protein: CASREGTGQPQHF.

This clone showed up just a few times. The chain has TRBV30 and TRBJ1-4, with unresolved D. V was trimmed by 4 bases and J by 0 bases, leaving 6 bases between them. The length of the CDR3 is 13 residues. Germline loops: CDR1 GTSNPN, CDR2 SVGIG (reference sequence). The CDR3 DNA sequence: TGTGCCTGGACCGGGACAACTAATGAAAAACTGTTTTTT. Amino acids: CAWTGTTNEKLFF.

The chain links TRBV6-5 to TRBJ2-1; perhaps TRBD2 as D (5 bases). CDR1 and CDR2 from the germline V gene are MNHEY and SVGAGI. V was trimmed by 6 bases and J by 6 bases, leaving 18 bases between them. This CDR3 spans 15 amino acids. The CDR3 sequence is CASRFRGPQGNEQFF. CDR3 DNA: TGTGCCAGCAGATTCCGAGGGCCTCAAGGCAATGAGCAGTTCTTC.

The V and J genes are TRBV5-1 and TRBJ1-1; D might be TRBD1 (5 bases). The germline V gene encodes CDR1 SGHRS and CDR2 YFSETQ. V lost 7 bases to trimming and J lost 0 bases, with 10 bases between them. The CDR3 is 13 amino acids. DNA for the CDR3: TGCGCCAGCCGCTGGACACTGAACACTGAAGCTTTCTTT. It specifies CASRWTLNTEAFF.

At least ten counts were recorded for this clone. This rearrangement joins TRBV14 to TRBJ2-4; the D gene is possibly TRBD1 (5 bases). The CDR3 spans 12 residues. CDR1 is SGHDN and CDR2 is FVKESK in the germline V gene. Trimming took off 4 bases at V and 4 bases at J, with 5 bases between the two ends. The CDR3 protein is CASSRQKNIQYF. In DNA, the CDR3 is TGTGCCAGCAGCCGACAGAAAAACATTCAGTACTTC.

This clone was seen ten or more times. The chain has TRBV19 and TRBJ2-5; the D is unclear. V was trimmed by 5 bases and J by 5 bases, leaving 12 bases between them. Germline-derived CDR1 and CDR2 are LNHDA and SQIVND (reference sequence). The CDR3 extends over 13 amino acids. CDR3 protein: CASSRSAKETQYF. The CDR3 DNA reads as TGTGCCAGTAGTCGGTCTGCTAAGGAGACCCAGTACTTC.